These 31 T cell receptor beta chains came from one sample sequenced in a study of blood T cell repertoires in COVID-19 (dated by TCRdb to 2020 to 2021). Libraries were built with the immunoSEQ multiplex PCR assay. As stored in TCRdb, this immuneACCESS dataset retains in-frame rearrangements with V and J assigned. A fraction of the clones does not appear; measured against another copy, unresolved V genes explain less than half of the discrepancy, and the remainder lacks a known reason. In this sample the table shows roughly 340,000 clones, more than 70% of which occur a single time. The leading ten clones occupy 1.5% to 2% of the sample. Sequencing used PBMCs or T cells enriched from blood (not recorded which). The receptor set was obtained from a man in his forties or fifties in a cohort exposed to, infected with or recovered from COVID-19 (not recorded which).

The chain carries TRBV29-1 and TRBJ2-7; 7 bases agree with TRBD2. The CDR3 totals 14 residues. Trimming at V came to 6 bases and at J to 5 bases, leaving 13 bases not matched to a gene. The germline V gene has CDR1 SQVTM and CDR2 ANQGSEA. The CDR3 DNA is TGCAGCGTGGCCATTGGGTGGGGAGGGGACGAGCAGTACTTC. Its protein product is CSVAIGWGGDEQYF.

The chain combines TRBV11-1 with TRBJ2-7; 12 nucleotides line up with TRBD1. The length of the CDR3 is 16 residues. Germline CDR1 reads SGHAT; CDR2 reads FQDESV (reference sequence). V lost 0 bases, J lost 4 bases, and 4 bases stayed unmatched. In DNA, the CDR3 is TGTGCCAGCAGCTTAGCCGGGACAGGGGGCCGGTACGAGCAGTACTTC. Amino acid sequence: CASSLAGTGGRYEQYF.

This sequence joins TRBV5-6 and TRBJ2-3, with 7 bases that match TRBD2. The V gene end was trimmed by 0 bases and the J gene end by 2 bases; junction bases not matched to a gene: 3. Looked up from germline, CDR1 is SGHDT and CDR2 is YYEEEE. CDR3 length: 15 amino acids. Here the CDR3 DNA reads TGTGCCAGCAGCTTGGGAGCGGGGTCCACAGATACGCAGTATTTT. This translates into CASSLGAGSTDTQYF.

This CDR3 is CASSPQGQSNEQFF. The CDR3 DNA is TGTGCCAGCAGCCCCCAAGGACAGTCCAATGAGCAGTTCTTC. This chain joins TRBV7-9 and TRBJ2-1, with D perhaps matching TRBD1 (6 bases). The CDR3 length is 14 residues. CDR1 SEHNR and CDR2 FQNEAQ come from the germline V gene (reference sequence). The germline V and J ends were trimmed by 5 bases and 6 bases, with 14 bases remaining between them.

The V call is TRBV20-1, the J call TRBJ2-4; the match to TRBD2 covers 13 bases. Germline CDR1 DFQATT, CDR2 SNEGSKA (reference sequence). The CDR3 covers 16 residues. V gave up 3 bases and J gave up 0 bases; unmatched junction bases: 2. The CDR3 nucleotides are TGCAGTGCTAGTGGGACTAGCGGGGTAGCCAAAAACATTCAGTACTTC. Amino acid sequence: CSASGTSGVAKNIQYF.

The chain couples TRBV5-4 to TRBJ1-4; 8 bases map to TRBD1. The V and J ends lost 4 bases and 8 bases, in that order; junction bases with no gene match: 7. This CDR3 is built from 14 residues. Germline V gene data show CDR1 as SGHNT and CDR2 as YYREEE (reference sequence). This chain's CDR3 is CASSLGQGEEKLFF. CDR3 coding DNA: TGTGCCAGCAGCCTAGGACAGGGTGAAGAAAAACTGTTTTTT. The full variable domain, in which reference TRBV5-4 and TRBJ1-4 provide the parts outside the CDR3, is ETGVTQSPTHLIKTRGQQVTLRCSSQSGHNTVSWYQQALGQGPQFIFQYYREEENGRGNFPPRFSGLQFPNYSSELNVNALELDDSALYLCASSLGQGEEKLFFGSGTQLSVL.

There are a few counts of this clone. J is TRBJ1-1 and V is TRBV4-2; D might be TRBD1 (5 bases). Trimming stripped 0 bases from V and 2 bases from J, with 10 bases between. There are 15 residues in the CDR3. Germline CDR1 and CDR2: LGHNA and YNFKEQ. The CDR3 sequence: CASSQDTGGNTEAFF. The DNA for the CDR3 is TGTGCCAGCAGCCAAGATACGGGGGGAAACACTGAAGCTTTCTTT.

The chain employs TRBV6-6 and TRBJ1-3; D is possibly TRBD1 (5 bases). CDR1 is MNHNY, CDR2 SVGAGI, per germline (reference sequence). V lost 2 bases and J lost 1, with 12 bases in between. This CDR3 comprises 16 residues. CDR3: CASSYPSQGSGNTIYF. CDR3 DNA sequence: TGTGCCAGCAGTTACCCTTCCCAGGGATCTGGAAACACCATATATTTT.

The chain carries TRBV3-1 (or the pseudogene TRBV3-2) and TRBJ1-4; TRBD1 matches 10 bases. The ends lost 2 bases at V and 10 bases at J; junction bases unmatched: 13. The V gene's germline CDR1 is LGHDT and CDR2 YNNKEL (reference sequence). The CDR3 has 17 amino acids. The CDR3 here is CASSQRGPGQGVSKLFF. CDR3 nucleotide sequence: TGTGCCAGCAGCCAACGGGGTCCCGGACAGGGGGTCTCAAAACTGTTTTTT.

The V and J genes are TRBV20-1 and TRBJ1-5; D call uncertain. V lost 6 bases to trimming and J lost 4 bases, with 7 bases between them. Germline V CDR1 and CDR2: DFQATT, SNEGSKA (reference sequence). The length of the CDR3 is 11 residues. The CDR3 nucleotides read TGCAGTGCCACTCCAAATCAGCCCCAGCATTTT. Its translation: CSATPNQPQHF.

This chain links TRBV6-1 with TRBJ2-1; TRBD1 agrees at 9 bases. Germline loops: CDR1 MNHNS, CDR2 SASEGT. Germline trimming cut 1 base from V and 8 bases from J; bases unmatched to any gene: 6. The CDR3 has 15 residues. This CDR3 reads CASSEGGTGNHEQFF. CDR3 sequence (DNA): TGTGCCAGCAGTGAAGGAGGGACAGGGAACCATGAGCAGTTCTTC.

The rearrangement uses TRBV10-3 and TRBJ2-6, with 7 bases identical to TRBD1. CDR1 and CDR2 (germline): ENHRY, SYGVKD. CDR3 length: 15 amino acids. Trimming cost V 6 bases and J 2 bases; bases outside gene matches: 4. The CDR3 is CAIRPGGTGANVLTF. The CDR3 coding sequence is TGTGCCATCAGACCAGGGGGAACTGGGGCCAACGTCCTGACTTTC.

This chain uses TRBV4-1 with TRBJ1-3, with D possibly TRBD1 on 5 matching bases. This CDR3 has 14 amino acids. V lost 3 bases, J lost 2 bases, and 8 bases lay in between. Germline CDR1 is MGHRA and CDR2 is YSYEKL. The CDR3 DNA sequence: TGCGCCAGCAGCCACGGCAGGGCTGGAAACACCATATATTTT. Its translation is CASSHGRAGNTIYF.

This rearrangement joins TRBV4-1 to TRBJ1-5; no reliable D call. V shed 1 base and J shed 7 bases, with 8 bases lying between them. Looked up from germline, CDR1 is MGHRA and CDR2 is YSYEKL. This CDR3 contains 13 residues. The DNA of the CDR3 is TGCGCCAGCAGCCAAGCAGGTACCCAGCCCCAGCATTTT. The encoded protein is CASSQAGTQPQHF.

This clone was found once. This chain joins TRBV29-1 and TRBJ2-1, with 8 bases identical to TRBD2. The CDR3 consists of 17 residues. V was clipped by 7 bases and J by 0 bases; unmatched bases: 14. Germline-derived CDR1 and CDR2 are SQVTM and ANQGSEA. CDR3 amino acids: CSAPVALAGGSYNEQFF. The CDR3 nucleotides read TGCAGCGCACCGGTGGCGCTAGCGGGTGGCTCCTACAATGAGCAGTTCTTC.

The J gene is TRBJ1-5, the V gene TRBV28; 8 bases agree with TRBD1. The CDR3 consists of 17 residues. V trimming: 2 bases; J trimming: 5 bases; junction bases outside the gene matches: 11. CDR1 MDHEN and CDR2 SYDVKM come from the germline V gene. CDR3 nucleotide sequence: TGTGCCAGCAGTTTACCGGGGACAGGTGGCTCGGATCAGCCCCAGCATTTT. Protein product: CASSLPGTGGSDQPQHF. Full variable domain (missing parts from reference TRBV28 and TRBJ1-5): DVKVTQSSRYLVKRTGEKVFLECVQDMDHENMFWYRQDPGLGLRLIYFSYDVKMKEKGDIPEGYSVSREKKERFSLILESASTNQTSMYLCASSLPGTGGSDQPQHFGDGTRLSIL.

The CDR3 coding sequence is TGCAGCGTTGCGGGGAACTATGGCTACACCTTC. This gives the protein CSVAGNYGYTF. This chain joins TRBV29-1 and TRBJ1-2; D remains unclear. The CDR3 is made up of 11 amino acids. V was pared by 4 bases and J by 2 bases, with 5 bases between. Germline V gene lookup returns CDR1 SQVTM and CDR2 ANQGSEA.

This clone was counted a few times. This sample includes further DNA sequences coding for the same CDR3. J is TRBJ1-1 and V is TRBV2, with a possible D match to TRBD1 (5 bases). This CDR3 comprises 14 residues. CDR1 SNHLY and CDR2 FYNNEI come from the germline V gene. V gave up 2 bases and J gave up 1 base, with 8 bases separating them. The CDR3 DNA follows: TGTGCCAGCAGTGAACAGGGATGGAACACTGAAGCTTTCTTT. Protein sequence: CASSEQGWNTEAFF.

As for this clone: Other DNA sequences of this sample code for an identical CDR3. CDR3 sequence: CASRDSGTSYNEQFF. The CDR3 region has the DNA TGCGCCAGCAGGGATAGCGGGACTTCCTACAATGAGCAGTTCTTC. The chain couples TRBV10-2 to TRBJ2-1; 8 bases line up with TRBD2. CDR1 WSHSY and CDR2 SAAADI come from the germline V gene. J was trimmed by 1 base and V by 6 bases; bases with no gene match: 5. This CDR3 region has 15 residues.

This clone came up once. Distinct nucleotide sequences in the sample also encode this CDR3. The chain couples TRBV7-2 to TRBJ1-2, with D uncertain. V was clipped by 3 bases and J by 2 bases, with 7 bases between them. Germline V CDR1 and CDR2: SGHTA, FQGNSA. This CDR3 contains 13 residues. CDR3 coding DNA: TGTGCCAGCAGCTTGGGCAGGAACTATGGCTACACCTTC. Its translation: CASSLGRNYGYTF.

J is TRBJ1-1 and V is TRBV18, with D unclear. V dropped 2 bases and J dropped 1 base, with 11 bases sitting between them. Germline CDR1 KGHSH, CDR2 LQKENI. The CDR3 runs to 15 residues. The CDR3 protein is CASSPIRESNTEAFF. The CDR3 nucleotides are TGTGCCAGCTCACCAATAAGAGAGTCGAACACTGAAGCTTTCTTT.

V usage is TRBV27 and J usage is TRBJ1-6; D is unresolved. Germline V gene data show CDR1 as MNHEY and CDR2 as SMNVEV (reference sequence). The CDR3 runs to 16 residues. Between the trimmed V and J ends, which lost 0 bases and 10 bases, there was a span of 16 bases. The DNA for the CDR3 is TGTGCCAGCAGTTTATCGCCAGTCAGCGATGGGTCACCCCTCCACTTT. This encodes CASSLSPVSDGSPLHF.

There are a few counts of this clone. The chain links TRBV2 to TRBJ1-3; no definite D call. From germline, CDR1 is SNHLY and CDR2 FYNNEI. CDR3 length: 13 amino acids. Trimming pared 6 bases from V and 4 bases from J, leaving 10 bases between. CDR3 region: CASRMDSGNTIYF. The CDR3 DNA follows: TGTGCCAGCAGAATGGACTCAGGAAACACCATATATTTT. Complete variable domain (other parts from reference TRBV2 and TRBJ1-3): EPEVTQTPSHQVTQMGQEVILRCVPISNHLYFYWYRQILGQKVEFLVSFYNNEISEKSEIFDDQFSVERPDGSNFTLKIRSTKLEDSAMYFCASRMDSGNTIYFGEGSWLTVV.

This CDR3 reads CASRPPGLANNEQFF. The CDR3 nucleotides are TGCGCCAGCAGACCCCCGGGACTAGCAAACAATGAGCAGTTCTTC. This chain uses TRBV5-1 with TRBJ2-1, with 9 bases fitting TRBD2. The CDR3 is 15 amino acids. With 5 bases clipped from V and 5 bases from J, the junction kept 8 bases outside the gene matches. Germline CDR1 SGHRS, CDR2 YFSETQ.

CDR3 nucleotides: TGCAGCGTTGAAGTCCCGGACAGCCCGAAGGCTGGAGCTTTCTTT. Protein sequence: CSVEVPDSPKAGAFF. V gene TRBV29-1 combines with J gene TRBJ1-1; perhaps TRBD1 as D (6 bases). The V gene lost 1 base and the J gene lost 10 bases, with 22 bases spanning the gap. CDR1 is SQVTM and CDR2 is ANQGSEA in the germline V gene. The CDR3 is made up of 15 amino acids.

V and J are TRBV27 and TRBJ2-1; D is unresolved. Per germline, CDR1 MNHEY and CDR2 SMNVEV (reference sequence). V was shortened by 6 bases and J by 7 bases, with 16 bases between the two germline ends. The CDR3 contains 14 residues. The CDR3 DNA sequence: TGTGCCAGCAGCCCACCCCCAGGTCCGAATGAGCAGTTCTTC. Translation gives CASSPPPGPNEQFF.

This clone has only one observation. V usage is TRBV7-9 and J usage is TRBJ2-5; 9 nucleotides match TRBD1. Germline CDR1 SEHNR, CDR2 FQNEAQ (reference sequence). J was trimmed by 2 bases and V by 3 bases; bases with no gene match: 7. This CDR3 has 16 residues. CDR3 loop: CASSLQRTGAQETQYF. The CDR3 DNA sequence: TGTGCCAGCAGCTTGCAGCGGACAGGGGCACAAGAGACCCAGTACTTC.

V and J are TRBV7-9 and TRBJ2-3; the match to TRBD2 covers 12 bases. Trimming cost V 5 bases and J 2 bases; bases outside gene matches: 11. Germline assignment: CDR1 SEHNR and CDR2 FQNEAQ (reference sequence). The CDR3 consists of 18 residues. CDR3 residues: CASSHSRLAGEYTDTQYF. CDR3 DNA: TGTGCCAGCAGCCATTCCAGACTAGCGGGAGAATACACAGATACGCAGTATTTT.

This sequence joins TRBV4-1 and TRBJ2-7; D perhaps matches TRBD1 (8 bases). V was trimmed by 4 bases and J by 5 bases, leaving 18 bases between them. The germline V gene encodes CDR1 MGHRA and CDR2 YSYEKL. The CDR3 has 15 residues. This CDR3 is CASSLYQGAGDEQYF. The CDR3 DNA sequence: TGCGCCAGCAGCCTATATCAGGGGGCGGGAGACGAGCAGTACTTC.

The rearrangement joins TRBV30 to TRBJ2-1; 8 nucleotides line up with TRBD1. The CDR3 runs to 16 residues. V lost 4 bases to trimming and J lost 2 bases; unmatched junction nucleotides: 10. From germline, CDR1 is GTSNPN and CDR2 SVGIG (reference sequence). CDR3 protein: CAWNPLGDRPYNEQFF. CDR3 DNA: TGTGCCTGGAACCCTTTAGGGGACAGGCCCTACAATGAGCAGTTCTTC.

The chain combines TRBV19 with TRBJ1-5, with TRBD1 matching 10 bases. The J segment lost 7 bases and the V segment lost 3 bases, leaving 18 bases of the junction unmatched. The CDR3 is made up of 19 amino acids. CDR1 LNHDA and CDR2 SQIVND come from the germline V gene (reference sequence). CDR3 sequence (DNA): TGTGCCAGTAGTATTACGGGATTTTTGGGACAGGGGATATTGCAGCCCCAGCATTTT. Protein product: CASSITGFLGQGILQPQHF.